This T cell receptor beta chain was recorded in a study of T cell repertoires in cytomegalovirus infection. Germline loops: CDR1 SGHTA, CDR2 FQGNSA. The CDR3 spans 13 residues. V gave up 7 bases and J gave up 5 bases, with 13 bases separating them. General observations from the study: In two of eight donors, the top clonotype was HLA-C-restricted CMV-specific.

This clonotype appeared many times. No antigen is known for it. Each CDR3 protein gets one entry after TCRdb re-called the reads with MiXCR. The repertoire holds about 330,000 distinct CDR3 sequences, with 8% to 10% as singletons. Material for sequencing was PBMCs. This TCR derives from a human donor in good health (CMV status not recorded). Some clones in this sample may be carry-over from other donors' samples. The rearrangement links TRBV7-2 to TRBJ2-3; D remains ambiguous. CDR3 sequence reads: CASTSKRVDTQYF. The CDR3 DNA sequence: TGTGCCAGCACCTCCAAAAGGGTAGATACGCAGTATTTT. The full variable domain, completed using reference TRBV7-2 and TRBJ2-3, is GAGVSQSPSNKVTEKGKDVELRCDPISGHTALYWYRQSLGQGLEFLIYFQGNSAPDKSGLPSDRFSAERTGGSVSTLTIQRTQQEDSAVYLCASTSKRVDTQYFGPGTRLTVL.